These 16 T cell receptor beta chains were sequenced from one sample in a study of T cells in Graves' hyperthyroidism and ophthalmopathy. What was amplified from RNA transcripts were TCR beta CDR3 regions. Carried out on the TCR CDR3, a first-round RT-PCR used the HTBI primer set. TCRdb reprocessed the multiplex PCR reads via MiXCR and lists one record per CDR3 protein. The sample holds 600,000 to 850,000 distinct CDR3 sequences, about 19% seen once. The sequenced sample consisted of blood. The receptors here all came from a woman aged 45-65 years with Graves' hyperthyroidism that later progressed to Graves' ophthalmopathy.

This clonotype was detected many times. The chain combines TRBV29-1 with TRBJ1-2, with D uncertain. The V end was cut by 0 bases, the J end by 4 bases, with 12 bases between. Germline CDR1 and CDR2: SQVTM and ANQGSEA. The CDR3 contains 14 residues. CDR3 sequence: CSVEEGTALYGYTF. The CDR3 DNA reads as TGCAGCGTTGAAGAAGGAACAGCCCTCTATGGCTACACCTTC.

The J gene is TRBJ2-7, the V gene TRBV19, with 7 bases matching TRBD1. The CDR3 is made up of 11 amino acids. Germline V gives CDR1 LNHDA, CDR2 SQIVND (reference sequence). The V segment lost 8 bases and the J segment 2 bases; nucleotides outside the gene matches: 0. DNA of the CDR3: TGTGCCAGTGGGACAGCCTACGAGCAGTACTTC. This translates into CASGTAYEQYF.

J is TRBJ2-2 and V is TRBV10-3; 8 nucleotides match TRBD2. CDR1 is ENHRY and CDR2 is SYGVKD in the germline V gene. J was trimmed by 6 bases and V by 2 bases; bases with no gene match: 8. CDR3 size: 16 residues. The CDR3 nucleotides are TGTGCCATCAGTGAGGGACTAGCTAACGTTCCCGGGGAGCTGTTTTTT. This encodes CAISEGLANVPGELFF.

The chain is built from TRBV14 and TRBJ2-1; possible D gene TRBD1, 6 bases. V gave up 3 bases and J gave up 6 bases, with 18 bases separating them. Germline lookup yields CDR1 SGHDN and CDR2 FVKESK. The CDR3 runs to 16 residues. The CDR3 protein is CASSQPGQRMGNEQFF. DNA of the CDR3: TGTGCCAGCAGCCAGCCTGGACAGAGGATGGGCAATGAGCAGTTCTTC.

In this sample, this clonotype turned up many times. J is TRBJ1-2 and V is TRBV6-2 or TRBV6-3; 7 bases are a match to TRBD1. Looked up from germline, CDR1 is MNHEY and CDR2 is SVGEGT. The CDR3 is 14 residues long. Germline trimming cut 8 bases from V and 1 base from J; bases unmatched to any gene: 7. CDR3 sequence: CASVDRAINYGYTF. CDR3 nucleotides: TGTGCCAGCGTCGACAGGGCGATTAACTATGGCTACACCTTC.

The V call is TRBV5-1, the J call TRBJ2-5; D might be TRBD2 (5 bases). The CDR3 is 15 residues long. V gave up 1 base and J gave up 5 bases, with 15 bases separating them. Germline V CDR1 and CDR2: SGHRS, YFSETQ. This chain's CDR3 is CASSLLGDSFETQYF. As DNA, the CDR3 is TGCGCCAGCAGCTTGCTCGGGGATAGCTTTGAGACCCAGTACTTC.

The chain recombines TRBV29-1 with TRBJ1-2; D remains ambiguous. Per the germline V gene, CDR1 is SQVTM and CDR2 is ANQGSEA. Trimming removed 5 bases from V and 0 bases from J, with 10 bases in between. CDR3 length: 13 residues. DNA of the CDR3: TGCAGCGTTTCAACTCCAACTAACTATGGCTACACCTTC. Residues: CSVSTPTNYGYTF.

This clonotype has at least ten counts. V and J are TRBV20-1 and TRBJ2-7; 9 nucleotides match TRBD1. Trimming took 3 bases from V and 3 from J; bases not matched to a gene: 3. CDR1 DFQATT and CDR2 SNEGSKA come from the germline V gene (reference sequence). The CDR3 totals 13 residues. CDR3 protein: CSARGQGSYEQYF. DNA for the CDR3: TGCAGTGCTAGGGGACAGGGCAGCTACGAGCAGTACTTC.

This clonotype appeared many times. The chain is built from TRBV18 and TRBJ2-2; D gene uncertain. The CDR3 runs 14 residues. The V end was cut by 4 bases, the J end by 1 base, with 7 bases between. Germline lookup yields CDR1 KGHSH and CDR2 LQKENI. CDR3 residues: CASSRGKNTGELFF. In DNA, the CDR3 is TGTGCCAGCTCACGTGGGAAGAACACCGGGGAGCTGTTTTTT.

This clonotype turned up a few times. The V call is TRBV19, the J call TRBJ1-5; 11 bases line up with TRBD1. V trimming: 5 bases; J trimming: 6 bases; junction bases outside the gene matches: 9. Germline values: CDR1 LNHDA, CDR2 SQIVND (reference sequence). The CDR3 length is 16 residues. In DNA, the CDR3 is TGTGCCAGTAGTCTACGGACAGGGGGCTTCGGTCAGCCCCAGCATTTT. Encoded protein: CASSLRTGGFGQPQHF.

Many counts were recorded for this clonotype. The rearrangement links TRBV7-6 to TRBJ2-3; TRBD2 matches 7 bases. The CDR3 extends over 16 amino acids. V was pared by 5 bases and J by 4 bases, with 12 bases of the junction left unmatched. CDR1 is SGHVS, CDR2 FNYEAQ, per germline. The CDR3 nucleotides read TGTGCCAGCAGCGGCGGCAGCGGGGCCTTCGCAGATACGCAGTATTTT. Translation: CASSGGSGAFADTQYF.

This clonotype was counted between two and nine times. V is TRBV29-1 and J is TRBJ1-2; D remains unclear. The V gene lost 0 bases and the J gene lost 3 bases, with 11 bases spanning the gap. Germline lookup yields CDR1 SQVTM and CDR2 ANQGSEA. The CDR3 runs to 14 residues. This chain's CDR3 is CSVEDFTPDYGYTF. The DNA for the CDR3 is TGCAGCGTTGAAGATTTTACACCAGACTATGGCTACACCTTC.

V and J are TRBV12-3 or TRBV12-4 and TRBJ2-1; 10 bases match TRBD2. CDR3 length: 16 residues. V trimming: 7 bases; J trimming: 9 bases; junction bases outside the gene matches: 15. In DNA form, the CDR3 reads TGTGCCAGCACCCCAGGGCTAGCGGGGGAAGTCGGTGAGCAGTTCTTC. It yields the protein CASTPGLAGEVGEQFF.

This clonotype was counted ten times or more. The chain couples TRBV3-1 to TRBJ1-1, with D possibly TRBD1 on 6 matching bases. Germline V gives CDR1 LGHDT, CDR2 YNNKEL (reference sequence). The CDR3 totals 13 residues. The V gene lost 1 base and the J gene lost 4 bases, with 7 bases spanning the gap. CDR3 amino acids: CASSQGGLTEAFF. The DNA for the CDR3 is TGTGCCAGCAGCCAAGGGGGGCTCACTGAAGCTTTCTTT.

This rearrangement joins TRBV7-2 to TRBJ1-6; TRBD1 matches 8 bases. The J segment lost 7 bases and the V segment lost 4 bases, leaving 6 bases of the junction unmatched. This CDR3 has 15 amino acids. Per germline, CDR1 SGHTA and CDR2 FQGNSA. The CDR3 is CASSYDRGGNSPLHF. The CDR3, as DNA: TGTGCCAGCAGCTATGACAGGGGTGGGAATTCACCCCTCCACTTT.

This clonotype was counted many times. This chain uses TRBV12-3 or TRBV12-4 with TRBJ1-6; D uncertain. V shed 3 bases and J shed 13 bases, with 13 bases lying between them. The CDR3 length is 13 residues. CDR3 residues: CASSFMPSRPLHF. DNA for the CDR3: TGTGCCAGCAGTTTTATGCCGAGTAGGCCCCTCCACTTT.